These 5 T cell receptor beta chains came from one sample sequenced in a study of neurological immune-mediated disorders. TCRdb re-called the 5' RACE reads with MiXCR, one entry per CDR3 protein. The repertoire consists of approximately 85,000 distinct CDR3 sequences, with roughly 13% occurring once and the leading ten covering 5%. Time point described: longitudinal time-point 2. Sequenced sample: PBMCs. The receptors here all came from a female donor with HTLV-1-associated myelopathy (HAM/TSP).

This clonotype was counted many times. The chain recombines TRBV5-1 with TRBJ2-1, with D perhaps being TRBD1 or TRBD2 (6 bases each). Germline CDR1 is SGHRS and CDR2 is YFSETQ. The CDR3 consists of 16 residues. Trimming shortened V by 0 bases and J by 2 bases, and 12 bases separated the two germline ends. CDR3 sequence reads: CASSLGGDITYNEQFF. The CDR3 DNA reads as TGCGCCAGCAGCTTGGGGGGGGACATTACCTACAATGAGCAGTTCTTC.

Comments on this clonotype: Just one base apart from a much larger clone, this may be a read error. This sequence joins TRBV3-1 and TRBJ2-3; no firm D call. The V end lost 0 bases, the J end lost 4 bases, and 17 bases lay between the germline ends. Per germline, CDR1 LGHDT and CDR2 YNNKEL (reference sequence). This CDR3 is built from 17 residues. DNA of the CDR3: TGTGCCAGCAGCCAAGATCCCCAAGTGGGCGTCGCAGATACGCAGTATTTT. This sequence encodes CASSQDPQVGVADTQYF.

This chain connects TRBV7-9 to TRBJ1-3, with D hard to call. This CDR3 is built from 13 residues. Trimming pared 2 bases from V and 3 bases from J, leaving 5 bases between. The germline gives CDR1 SEHNR, CDR2 FQNEAQ (reference sequence). The CDR3 bases are TGTGCCAGCAGCTTAATAGGTGGAAACACCATATATTTT. Protein sequence: CASSLIGGNTIYF.

V is TRBV29-1 and J is TRBJ2-7, with a tentative D call TRBD2 (5 bases). The V end was cut by 8 bases, the J end by 3 bases, with 14 bases between. The CDR3 runs 12 residues. CDR1 is SQVTM, CDR2 ANQGSEA, per germline. CDR3 in amino acids: CSLGGTIYEQYF. The DNA of the CDR3 is TGCAGCTTAGGAGGCACCATCTACGAGCAGTACTTC.

This clonotype appeared many times. The chain is built from TRBV7-9 and TRBJ2-3; 12 bases align to TRBD2. J was trimmed by 6 bases and V by 5 bases; bases with no gene match: 9. The CDR3 length is 16 residues. Looked up from germline, CDR1 is SEHNR and CDR2 is FQNEAQ (reference sequence). CDR3 residues: CASSITSGGPSDTQYF. In DNA, the CDR3 is TGTGCCAGCAGCATCACTAGCGGGGGGCCTTCCGATACGCAGTATTTT.